The 4 T cell receptor beta chains below all came from one sample that was sequenced in a study of post-analysis software for immune sequencing data. The authors incorporated unique molecular identifiers into the TCR beta cDNA libraries. In TCRdb, the PCR reads were re-called with MiXCR into one record per CDR3 protein. Among about 160,000 distinct CDR3 sequences listed, around 34% were seen once. The material sequenced was blood, taken after autologous hematopoietic stem cell transplantation. The receptors come from a girl aged 5 to 17 with multiple sclerosis.

The chain carries TRBV6-5 and TRBJ2-1; the match to TRBD2 covers 12 bases. Germline assignment: CDR1 MNHEY and CDR2 SVGAGI. J was trimmed by 10 bases and V by 6 bases; bases with no gene match: 7. This CDR3 is built from 14 residues. Here the CDR3 reads CASREPGTSGEQFF. The CDR3 nucleotides read TGTGCCAGCAGGGAACCCGGGACTAGCGGGGAGCAGTTCTTC.

This clonotype was counted between two and nine times. The gene calls are TRBV10-3 and TRBJ2-5; 8 nucleotides agree with TRBD1. The end of the DNA aligns better with TRBJ2-7, so the J call may be wrong. Germline assignment: CDR1 ENHRY and CDR2 SYGVKD. This CDR3 has 14 residues. CDR3 coding DNA: TGTGCCATCAGTCTTACAGGGGGTAGATACGAGCAGTACTTC. Protein sequence: CAISLTGGRYEQYF.

The chain uses TRBV27 and TRBJ1-2; TRBD1 matches at 7 bases. The ends lost 2 bases at V and 3 bases at J; junction bases unmatched: 3. This CDR3 region has 14 residues. The germline V gene encodes CDR1 MNHEY and CDR2 SMNVEV (reference sequence). The CDR3 DNA reads TGTGCCAGCAGTTTACGTGGGACAGACTATGGCTACACCTTC. Amino acid sequence: CASSLRGTDYGYTF.

Many counts were recorded for this clonotype. The chain recombines TRBV7-4 with TRBJ2-1; D is possibly TRBD2 (5 bases). The V end lost 2 bases, the J end lost 3 bases, and 14 bases lay between the germline ends. Germline V CDR1 and CDR2: SGHVT, SQSDAQ. The CDR3 is 16 residues long. CDR3 loop: CASSLTAESVYNEQFF. The CDR3 nucleotides read TGTGCCAGCAGCTTAACAGCGGAAAGCGTCTACAATGAGCAGTTCTTC.